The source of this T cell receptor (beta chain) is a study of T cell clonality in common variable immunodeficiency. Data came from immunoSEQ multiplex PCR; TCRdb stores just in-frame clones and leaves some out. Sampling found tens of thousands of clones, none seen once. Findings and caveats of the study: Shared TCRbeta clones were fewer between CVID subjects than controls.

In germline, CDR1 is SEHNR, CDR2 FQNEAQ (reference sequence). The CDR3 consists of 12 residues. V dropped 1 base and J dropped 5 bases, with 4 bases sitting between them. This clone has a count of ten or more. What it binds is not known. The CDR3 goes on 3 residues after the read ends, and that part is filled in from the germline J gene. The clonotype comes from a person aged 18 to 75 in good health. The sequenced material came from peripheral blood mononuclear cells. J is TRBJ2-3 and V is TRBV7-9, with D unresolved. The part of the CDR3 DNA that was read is TGTGCCAGCAGCTTAGACGGAGATACG. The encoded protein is CASSLDGDT. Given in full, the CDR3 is CASSLDGDTQYF.